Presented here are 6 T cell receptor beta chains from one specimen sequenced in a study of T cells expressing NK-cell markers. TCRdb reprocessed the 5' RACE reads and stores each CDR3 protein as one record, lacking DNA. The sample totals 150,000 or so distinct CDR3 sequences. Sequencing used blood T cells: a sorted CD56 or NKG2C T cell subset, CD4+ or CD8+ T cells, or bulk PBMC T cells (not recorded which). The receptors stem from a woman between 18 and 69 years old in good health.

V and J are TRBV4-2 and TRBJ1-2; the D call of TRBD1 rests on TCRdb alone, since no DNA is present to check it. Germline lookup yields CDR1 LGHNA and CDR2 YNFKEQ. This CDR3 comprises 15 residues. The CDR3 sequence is CASSPGHRNNYGYTF.

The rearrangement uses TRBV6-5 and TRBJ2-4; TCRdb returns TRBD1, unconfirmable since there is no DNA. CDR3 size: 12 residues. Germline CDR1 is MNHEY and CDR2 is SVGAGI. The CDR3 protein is CACSRDGDIQYF.

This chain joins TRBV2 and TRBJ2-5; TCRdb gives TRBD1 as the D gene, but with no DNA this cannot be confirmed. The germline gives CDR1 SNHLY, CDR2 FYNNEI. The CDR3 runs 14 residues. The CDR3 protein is CASLAGTGYETQYF.

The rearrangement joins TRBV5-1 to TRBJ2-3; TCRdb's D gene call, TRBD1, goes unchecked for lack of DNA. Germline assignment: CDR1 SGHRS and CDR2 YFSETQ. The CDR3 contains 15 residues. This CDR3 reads CASSLDSGSRGTQYF.

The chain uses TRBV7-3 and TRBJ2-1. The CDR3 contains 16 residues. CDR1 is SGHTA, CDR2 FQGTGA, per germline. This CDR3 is CASSLMSGRAHNEQFF. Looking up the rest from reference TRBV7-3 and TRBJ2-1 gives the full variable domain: GAGVSQTPSNKVTEKGKYVELRCDPISGHTALYWYRQSLGQGPEFLIYFQGTGAADDSGLPNDRFFAVRPEGSVSTLKIQRTERGDSAVYLCASSLMSGRAHNEQFFGPGTRLTVL.

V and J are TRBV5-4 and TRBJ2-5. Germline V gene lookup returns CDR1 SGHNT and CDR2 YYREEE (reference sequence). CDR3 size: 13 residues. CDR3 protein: CASSFNHQETQYF.